This entry lists 30 T cell receptor beta chains sequenced from one sample in a study of blood T cell repertoires in COVID-19. Using immunoSEQ multiplex PCR, the repertoire was profiled, and TCRdb retains in-frame clones only, with some absent. The data contain 130,000 to 150,000 clones, around 87% of them seen just once; the ten biggest clones take up roughly 12%. The sample consisted of peripheral blood. Receptors were obtained from a man aged 18 to 29 with COVID-19, enrolled during active disease.

This sequence joins TRBV11-2 and TRBJ2-7; D remains unclear. There are 15 residues in the CDR3. Germline V gene sequence: CDR1 SGHAT, CDR2 FQNNGV. V lost 1 base to trimming and J lost 0 bases, with 10 bases between them. The CDR3: CASSLGASLSYEQYF. In nucleotides, the CDR3 is TGTGCCAGCAGCTTAGGGGCATCTCTCTCCTACGAGCAGTACTTC.

This chain connects TRBV4-3 to TRBJ2-3, with TRBD1 matching 9 bases. This CDR3 comprises 15 residues. V lost 5 bases to trimming and J lost 1 base; unmatched junction nucleotides: 4. Looked up from germline, CDR1 is LGHNA and CDR2 is YSLEER. For the CDR3, the DNA is TGCGCCAGCAGCGACCGGGACAGGGGCACAGATACGCAGTATTTT. This translates into CASSDRDRGTDTQYF.

This chain uses TRBV11-2 with TRBJ2-7; 7 bases agree with TRBD2. CDR1 is SGHAT and CDR2 is FQNNGV in the germline V gene. The CDR3 covers 12 residues. V dropped 5 bases and J dropped 9; count of bases not matched to a gene: 7. For the CDR3, the DNA is TGTGCCAGCAGCCCAAGCGGGAAACGGCAGTACTTC. Translation gives CASSPSGKRQYF.

The rearrangement uses TRBV30 and TRBJ2-7; 12 bases fit TRBD2. Looked up from germline, CDR1 is GTSNPN and CDR2 is SVGIG (reference sequence). V dropped 3 bases and J dropped 2; count of bases not matched to a gene: 8. This CDR3 is built from 16 residues. CDR3 region: CAWRQGLAGPTYEQYF. CDR3 coding DNA: TGTGCCTGGAGACAGGGACTAGCGGGTCCGACCTACGAGCAGTACTTC.

The chain is built from TRBV6-1 and TRBJ2-7; D is perhaps TRBD1 (5 bases). Trimming removed 2 bases from V and 1 base from J, with 9 bases in between. CDR1 and CDR2 from the germline V gene are MNHNS and SASEGT. This CDR3 is 14 amino acids long. CDR3 sequence reads: CASSEPGWSYEQYF. CDR3 bases: TGTGCCAGCAGTGAACCAGGGTGGTCCTACGAGCAGTACTTC.

The chain employs TRBV30 and TRBJ1-5; perhaps TRBD1 as D (5 bases). Trimming pared 2 bases from V and 4 bases from J, leaving 12 bases between. CDR3 length: 14 amino acids. The germline gives CDR1 GTSNPN, CDR2 SVGIG (reference sequence). The CDR3 DNA reads TGTGCCTGGAGTCAGGGACTAGGAAATCAGCCCCAGCATTTT. Its protein is CAWSQGLGNQPQHF.

The chain links TRBV5-1 to TRBJ2-1; 12 bases align to TRBD2. The germline V gene encodes CDR1 SGHRS and CDR2 YFSETQ. CDR3 length: 18 amino acids. With V trimmed by 3 bases and J by 5 bases, 12 bases remained unmatched. The CDR3 here is CASSYETSGSPANNEQFF. Written as DNA, the CDR3 is TGCGCCAGCAGCTACGAGACTAGCGGGAGCCCCGCGAACAATGAGCAGTTCTTC.

This rearrangement joins TRBV6-2 or TRBV6-3 to TRBJ1-5; 7 bases are shared with TRBD1. The CDR3 consists of 14 residues. Germline V gives CDR1 MNHEY, CDR2 SVGEGT. V lost 5 bases and J lost 0; bases outside the gene matches: 1. CDR3 DNA: TGTGCCAGCAGTCGGACAGGTAGCAATCAGCCCCAGCATTTT. It codes for CASSRTGSNQPQHF.

The V and J genes are TRBV27 and TRBJ1-2, with 8 bases matching TRBD1. CDR3 length equals 15 residues. V shed 3 bases, J shed 4 bases, and the junction held 7 bases outside the gene matches. The germline gives CDR1 MNHEY, CDR2 SMNVEV (reference sequence). CDR3 region: CASSLRGQALYGYTF. The CDR3 coding sequence is TGTGCCAGCAGTTTGCGGGGACAGGCCCTCTATGGCTACACCTTC.

V usage is TRBV30 and J usage is TRBJ2-5; D is possibly TRBD1 or TRBD2 (5 bases each). Germline V gene lookup returns CDR1 GTSNPN and CDR2 SVGIG (reference sequence). The CDR3 is 11 amino acids. Trimming stripped 5 bases from V and 2 bases from J, with 6 bases between. The CDR3 reads CAWEGQETQYF. CDR3 DNA sequence: TGTGCCTGGGAGGGGCAAGAGACCCAGTACTTC.

The chain carries TRBV7-6 and TRBJ2-3; 10 bases match TRBD2. The CDR3 consists of 16 residues. Germline V gives CDR1 SGHVS, CDR2 FNYEAQ. The V gene end was trimmed by 5 bases and the J gene end by 3 bases; junction bases not matched to a gene: 8. CDR3 residues: CASSLSTSGSTDTQYF. CDR3 sequence (DNA): TGTGCCAGCAGCCTTTCGACTAGCGGGTCAACAGATACGCAGTATTTT.

This rearrangement joins TRBV28 to TRBJ1-2; TRBD1 matches at 8 bases. This CDR3 region has 13 residues. Germline CDR1 and CDR2: MDHEN and SYDVKM. V lost 5 bases, J lost 10 bases, and 9 bases stayed unmatched. This CDR3 reads CASSRTGPPSYTF. CDR3 bases: TGTGCCAGCAGTAGGACAGGGCCACCGTCCTACACCTTC.

The chain carries TRBV28 and TRBJ1-5; 9 bases are a match to TRBD1. CDR3 size: 15 residues. Trimming cost V 4 bases and J 6 bases; bases outside gene matches: 7. CDR1 and CDR2 (germline): MDHEN, SYDVKM. CDR3: CASSSHRGRIQPQHF. CDR3 in DNA: TGTGCCAGCAGTTCCCACAGGGGGCGTATTCAGCCCCAGCATTTT. The variable domain in full, with the rest retrieved from reference TRBV28 and TRBJ1-5, is DVKVTQSSRYLVKRTGEKVFLECVQDMDHENMFWYRQDPGLGLRLIYFSYDVKMKEKGDIPEGYSVSREKKERFSLILESASTNQTSMYLCASSSHRGRIQPQHFGDGTRLSIL.

This rearrangement joins TRBV9 to TRBJ2-5; TRBD2 aligns across 9 bases. This CDR3 has 15 amino acids. The junction had 6 bases not matched to a gene; V was cut back by 1 base and J by 5 bases. Looked up from germline, CDR1 is SGDLS and CDR2 is YYNGEE. The CDR3 is CASSVRGRAVETQYF. The CDR3 DNA follows: TGTGCCAGCAGCGTACGCGGGAGGGCCGTGGAGACCCAGTACTTC.

The gene calls are TRBV7-2 and TRBJ1-2; possibly TRBD1 for D (6 bases). The V end was cut by 4 bases, the J end by 4 bases, with 22 bases between. The V gene's germline CDR1 is SGHTA and CDR2 FQGNSA. This CDR3 spans 17 amino acids. The CDR3 DNA sequence: TGTGCCAGCAGCTCTTACTCGCTTTCCGACAGGATCTATGGCTACACCTTC. Protein sequence: CASSSYSLSDRIYGYTF.

This chain uses TRBV27 with TRBJ2-7, with 11 nucleotides matching TRBD2. CDR1 and CDR2 from the germline V gene are MNHEY and SMNVEV (reference sequence). V shed 5 bases, J shed 2 bases, and the junction held 5 bases outside the gene matches. This CDR3 is 15 amino acids long. The DNA of the CDR3 is TGTGCCAGCAGTCCTAGCGGGAGGCGGGCCTACGAGCAGTACTTC. Encoded protein: CASSPSGRRAYEQYF.

The genes are TRBV30 and TRBJ2-7; possible D gene TRBD2, 6 bases. The CDR3 is made up of 13 amino acids. V lost 3 bases and J 2 bases, leaving 11 bases between the germline ends. CDR1 GTSNPN and CDR2 SVGIG come from the germline V gene (reference sequence). This CDR3 reads CAWRRDGAYEQYF. The CDR3 DNA reads as TGTGCCTGGAGGCGGGACGGAGCCTACGAGCAGTACTTC.

The chain links TRBV28 to TRBJ2-7, with D tentatively TRBD1 (6 bases). The CDR3 runs to 17 residues. Trimming stripped 3 bases from V and 0 bases from J, with 18 bases between. CDR1 is MDHEN and CDR2 is SYDVKM in the germline V gene. The CDR3 bases are TGTGCCAGCAGTTTTGTTTATGGGCAGGGGTCCTCCTACGAGCAGTACTTC. Residues: CASSFVYGQGSSYEQYF.

V is TRBV25-1 and J is TRBJ2-5, with D possibly TRBD2 on 6 matching bases. The germline gives CDR1 MGHDK, CDR2 SYGVNS. Trimming cost V 1 base and J 4 bases, with 13 bases left between them. The CDR3 runs to 15 residues. Written as DNA, the CDR3 is TGTGCCAGCAGTGAATTGGGCCTCGGGGGAGAGACCCAGTACTTC. Its translation: CASSELGLGGETQYF.

This chain uses TRBV2 with TRBJ2-1, with TRBD1 matching 9 bases. J gave up 8 bases and V 2 bases, and 7 bases lay outside the gene matches. The CDR3 is 15 residues long. CDR1 is SNHLY, CDR2 FYNNEI, per germline. This CDR3 reads CASSELGQGTDEQFF. As DNA, the CDR3 is TGTGCCAGCAGTGAACTAGGACAGGGGACCGATGAGCAGTTCTTC.

V gene TRBV7-2 combines with J gene TRBJ2-7; the match to TRBD1 covers 9 bases. Germline lookup yields CDR1 SGHTA and CDR2 FQGNSA. After removal of 5 bases from V and 2 bases from J, the junction contained 4 bases not matched to a gene. The CDR3 covers 14 residues. The CDR3 DNA reads as TGTGCCAGCAGCCCGAGGACAGGGGCCTACGAGCAGTACTTC. Protein: CASSPRTGAYEQYF.

The CDR3 reads CASSHAGGRTYEQYF. The DNA for the CDR3 is TGCGCCAGCAGCCATGCAGGGGGAAGGACCTACGAGCAGTACTTC. The V and J genes are TRBV4-3 and TRBJ2-7; the match to TRBD1 covers 7 bases. Unmatched junction bases numbered 7, after V lost 3 bases and J lost 2 bases. CDR3 length: 15 residues. CDR1 LGHNA and CDR2 YSLEER come from the germline V gene.

V gene TRBV19 combines with J gene TRBJ2-4; unclear D gene. The CDR3 has 12 residues. Germline loops: CDR1 LNHDA, CDR2 SQIVND (reference sequence). Between the trimmed V and J ends, which lost 4 bases and 7 bases, there was a span of 8 bases. The CDR3 region is CASSTRLNIQYF. CDR3 DNA sequence: TGTGCCAGTAGTACGCGACTCAACATTCAGTACTTC.

The chain joins TRBV27 to TRBJ2-7; TRBD1 aligns across 9 bases. Trimming cost V 5 bases and J 5 bases; bases outside gene matches: 10. The CDR3 length is 15 residues. Germline V gene data show CDR1 as MNHEY and CDR2 as SMNVEV (reference sequence). CDR3 loop: CASSTYRGRLDEQYF. CDR3 nucleotide sequence: TGTGCCAGCAGTACATACAGGGGGCGCTTGGACGAGCAGTACTTC.

This sequence joins TRBV6-5 and TRBJ1-5, with TRBD1 as a possible D gene (5 bases). Germline V gives CDR1 MNHEY, CDR2 SVGAGI. Trimming removed 6 bases at V and 6 bases at J, with 18 bases between. The length of the CDR3 is 15 residues. CDR3 DNA sequence: TGTGCCAGCAGAACACCCAGGGTTTTCGGTCAGCCCCAGCATTTT. This codes for CASRTPRVFGQPQHF.

The chain combines TRBV11-2 with TRBJ2-7; TRBD1 aligns across 11 bases. This CDR3 contains 14 residues. J was trimmed by 7 bases and V by 5 bases; bases with no gene match: 7. Germline-derived CDR1 and CDR2 are SGHAT and FQNNGV. Here the CDR3 reads CASSAGQGAGEQYF. The DNA of the CDR3 is TGTGCCAGCAGCGCAGGACAGGGGGCAGGGGAGCAGTACTTC.

Remarks on this clone: Compared with germline, one end of the junction differs, possibly owing to a read error. The rearrangement uses TRBV30 and TRBJ1-4, with 10 bases identical to TRBD1. Germline V gives CDR1 GTSNPN, CDR2 SVGIG (reference sequence). The CDR3 runs to 15 residues. The CDR3 DNA follows: TGTGCCTGGAGGGCTGGTTGGACAGGGGGGGAAAAACTGCTTTTT. Residues: CAWRAGWTGGEKLLF. The entire variable domain, with the rest obtained from reference TRBV30 and TRBJ1-4, is as follows: SQTIHQWPATLVQPVGSPLSLECTVEGTSNPNLYWYRQAAGRGLQLLFYSVGIGQISSEVPQNLSASRPQDRQFILSSKKLLLSDSGFYLCAWRAGWTGGEKLLFGSGTQLSVL.

This chain links TRBV19 with TRBJ2-7; TRBD2 aligns across 9 bases. The germline CDR1 and CDR2 sequences are LNHDA and SQIVND (reference sequence). CDR3 length equals 17 residues. V was pared by 8 bases and J by 2 bases, with 16 bases of the junction left unmatched. CDR3 coding DNA: TGTGCCAGTTCTTTGAGGCTAGCGGGATCGGAGGCCTACGAGCAGTACTTC. As protein: CASSLRLAGSEAYEQYF.

This clone was picked up one time. V and J are TRBV3-1 (or the pseudogene TRBV3-2) and TRBJ2-5, with TRBD2 identical over 10 bases. The CDR3 length is 15 residues. J gave up 5 bases and V 1 base, and 4 bases lay outside the gene matches. Per the germline V gene, CDR1 is LGHDT and CDR2 is YNNKEL (reference sequence). The CDR3 region has the DNA TGTGCCAGCAGCCAAGCGCTAGCGGGAGATGAGACCCAGTACTTC. It specifies CASSQALAGDETQYF.

The V gene is TRBV11-2, the J gene TRBJ2-3; 11 nucleotides match TRBD1. The ends lost 0 bases at V and 4 bases at J; junction bases unmatched: 6. The CDR3 totals 17 residues. The germline V gene encodes CDR1 SGHAT and CDR2 FQNNGV. CDR3 amino acids: CASSLDQDRGRPDTQYF. The CDR3 bases are TGTGCCAGCAGCTTAGATCAGGACAGGGGGCGCCCAGATACGCAGTATTTT.